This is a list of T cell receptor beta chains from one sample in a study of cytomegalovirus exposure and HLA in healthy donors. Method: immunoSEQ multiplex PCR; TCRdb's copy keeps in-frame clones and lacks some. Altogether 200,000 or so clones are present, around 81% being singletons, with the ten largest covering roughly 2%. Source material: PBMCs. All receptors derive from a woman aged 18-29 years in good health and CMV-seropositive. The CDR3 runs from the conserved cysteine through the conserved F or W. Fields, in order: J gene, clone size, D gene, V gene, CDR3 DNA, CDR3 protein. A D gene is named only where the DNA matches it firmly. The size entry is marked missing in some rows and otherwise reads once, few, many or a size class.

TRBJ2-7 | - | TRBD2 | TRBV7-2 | TGTGCCAGCAGCTTGGGCAGACTAGCCGAGCAGTACTTC | CASSLGRLAEQYF
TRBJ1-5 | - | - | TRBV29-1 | TGCAGCGTTAGGTTCGCAGGGGTAAAGCAGCCCCAGCATTTT | CSVRFAGVKQPQHF
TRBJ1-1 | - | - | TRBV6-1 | TGTGCCAGCAGATGGACTGTGAACACTGAAGCTTTCTTT | CASRWTVNTEAFF
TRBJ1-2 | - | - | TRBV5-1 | TGCGCCAGCAGCTTGAAAAGGGGGGGAGGCTATGGCTACACCTTC | CASSLKRGGGYGYTF
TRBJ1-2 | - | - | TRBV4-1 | TGCGCCAGCAGCCAAGAACCGCGTACTAACTATGGCTACACCTTC | CASSQEPRTNYGYTF
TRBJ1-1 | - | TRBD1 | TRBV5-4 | TGTGCCAGCAGCTCACCAGGGGGCGTAGACACTGAAGCTTTCTTT | CASSSPGGVDTEAFF
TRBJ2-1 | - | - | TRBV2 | TGTGCCAGCAGCGGCTACAATGAGCAGTTCTTC | CASSGYNEQFF
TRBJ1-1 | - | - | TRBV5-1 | TGCGCCAGCAGCTTGGGCCAGGGTTCCCAGGGGACTGAAGCTTTCTTT | CASSLGQGSQGTEAFF
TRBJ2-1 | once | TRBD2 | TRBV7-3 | TGTGCCAGCAGCTTAATTGGGGGACTAGCGGGGGGAAGGCTGGCTAGCAATGAGCAGTTCTTC | CASSLIGGLAGGRLASNEQFF
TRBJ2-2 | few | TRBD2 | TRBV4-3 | TGCGCCAGCAGCCAAGAGTTGGCGGGGGTGAACACCGGGGAGCTGTTTTTT | CASSQELAGVNTGELFF
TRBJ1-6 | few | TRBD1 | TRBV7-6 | TGTGCCAGCAGGCAGGCAGGGGGTAATTCACCCCTCCACTTT | CASRQAGGNSPLHF
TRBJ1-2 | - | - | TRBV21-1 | TGTGCCAGCACTCCGGACTTAAGAGGGTTTTCCCGAAACTATGGCTACACCTTC | CASTPDLRGFSRNYGYTF
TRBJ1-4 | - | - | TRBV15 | TGTGCCACCAGCAGAGATCGCGCAGGTCCTAATGAAAAACTGTTTTTT | CATSRDRAGPNEKLFF
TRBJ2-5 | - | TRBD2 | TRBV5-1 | TGCGCCAGCAGCTTGAGTAGCGGGGGGGCCCAAGAGACCCAGTACTTC | CASSLSSGGAQETQYF
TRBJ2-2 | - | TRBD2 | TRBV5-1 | TGCGCCAGCAGCTTGGGCGGGACTAGCGGGGGGTGGAACACCGGGGAGCTGTTTTTT | CASSLGGTSGGWNTGELFF
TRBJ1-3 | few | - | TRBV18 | TGTGCCAGCTCACCGCGGAGAGAGGGCCTCTCTGGAAACACCATATATTTT | CASSPRREGLSGNTIYF
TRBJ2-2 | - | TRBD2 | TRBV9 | TGTGCCAGCAGCCCCCTAGGACTAGCGGAAGACACCGGGGAGCTGTTTTTT | CASSPLGLAEDTGELFF
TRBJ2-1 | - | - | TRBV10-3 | TGTGCCATCAGTGAGGGGCAGAACAATGAGCAGTTCTTC | CAISEGQNNEQFF
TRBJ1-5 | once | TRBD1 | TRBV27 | TGTGCCAGCACCGGACAGGGACGGCAGCCCCAGCATTTT | CASTGQGRQPQHF
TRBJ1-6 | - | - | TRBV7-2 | TGTGCCAGCAGCTTAACGGACAGCTCCTATAATTCACCCCTCCACTTT | CASSLTDSSYNSPLHF
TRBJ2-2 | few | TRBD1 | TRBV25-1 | TGTGCCAGTTCCGGGACAGGGACCGGGGAGCTGTTTTTT | CASSGTGTGELFF
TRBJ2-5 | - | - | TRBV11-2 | TGTGCCAGCAGCGTAGGCGTTCTAGAGACCCAGTACTTC | CASSVGVLETQYF
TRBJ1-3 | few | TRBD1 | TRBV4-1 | TGCGCCAGCAGCCAAGGATGGGACAGGGAGGTGGGAAACACCATATATTTT | CASSQGWDREVGNTIYF